Listed below are T cell receptor beta chains from one sample, sequenced in a study of cytomegalovirus exposure and HLA in healthy donors. TCRdb's table, derived via immunoSEQ multiplex PCR, lists solely in-frame clones and lacks some. The sample holds 250,000 to 300,000 clones, just under 85% seen once. Sequencing was carried out using PBMCs. These receptors were collected from a woman in her thirties or forties in good health and CMV-seropositive. CDR3s include the opening cysteine and the closing phenylalanine or tryptophan. The order of the fields is J gene, D gene, V gene, clone size, CDR3 DNA, CDR3 protein. The D gene is left open where the match is weak. Not every row has a clone size; where given, it reads once, few, many or a size class.

J gene: TRBJ2-3; D gene: TRBD2; V gene: TRBV5-1; clone size: -; CDR3 DNA: TGCGCCAGCAGCTTCGGCGGGAGGGCGGGAGATACGCAGTATTTT; CDR3 protein: CASSFGGRAGDTQYF
J gene: TRBJ1-6; D gene: TRBD1; V gene: TRBV7-9; clone size: -; CDR3 DNA: TGTGCCTACAAGGGACAGGGCCCCCCAAATTCACCCCTCCACTTT; CDR3 protein: CAYKGQGPPNSPLHF
J gene: TRBJ2-2; D gene: -; V gene: TRBV7-9; clone size: once; CDR3 DNA: TGTGCCAGCAGCTTAGCGCTGGGGGCAGACACCGGGGAGCTGTTTTTT; CDR3 protein: CASSLALGADTGELFF
J gene: TRBJ1-3; D gene: -; V gene: TRBV6-6; clone size: few; CDR3 DNA: TGTGCCAGCACCTTCGGGGACACCATATATTTT; CDR3 protein: CASTFGDTIYF
J gene: TRBJ1-2; D gene: TRBD1; V gene: TRBV7-8; clone size: -; CDR3 DNA: TGTGCCAGCAGCTTACAGGGGGCGCCGGAGAATGGCTACACCTTC; CDR3 protein: CASSLQGAPENGYTF
J gene: TRBJ2-7; D gene: TRBD2; V gene: TRBV30; clone size: -; CDR3 DNA: TGTGCCTGGAGTACTAGCGGGAGCTCCTACGAGCAGTACTTC; CDR3 protein: CAWSTSGSSYEQYF
J gene: TRBJ1-5; D gene: -; V gene: TRBV5-3; clone size: few; CDR3 DNA: TGTGCCAGAAGCCCTTCGGGAAGCAATCAGCCCCAGCATTTT; CDR3 protein: CARSPSGSNQPQHF
J gene: TRBJ2-7; D gene: TRBD2; V gene: TRBV29-1; clone size: -; CDR3 DNA: TGCAGCGTTGGGGTGGTAAGGGTTACTAGCGGGAGCTCCTACGAGCAGTACTTC; CDR3 protein: CSVGVVRVTSGSSYEQYF
J gene: TRBJ2-7; D gene: -; V gene: TRBV6-6; clone size: -; CDR3 DNA: TGTGCCAGCAGTTTCTCCCAGGGAGGGGGCGAGCAGTACTTC; CDR3 protein: CASSFSQGGGEQYF
J gene: TRBJ2-2; D gene: -; V gene: TRBV27; clone size: few; CDR3 DNA: TGTGCCAGCAGTCCCCCCCGACGGAGTAACACCGGGGAGCTGTTTTTT; CDR3 protein: CASSPPRRSNTGELFF
J gene: TRBJ2-6; D gene: TRBD2; V gene: TRBV19; clone size: -; CDR3 DNA: TGTGCCAGTAGTGCGGGGGTTACTGGGGCCAACGTCCTGACTTTC; CDR3 protein: CASSAGVTGANVLTF
J gene: TRBJ2-2; D gene: -; V gene: TRBV27; clone size: -; CDR3 DNA: TGTGCCAGCAGCCCCCGGGGGAACACCGGGGAGCTGTTTTTT; CDR3 protein: CASSPRGNTGELFF
J gene: TRBJ2-6; D gene: -; V gene: TRBV18; clone size: -; CDR3 DNA: TGTGCCAGCTCACCACGAGACAGCTCTGGGGCCAACGTCCTGACTTTC; CDR3 protein: CASSPRDSSGANVLTF
J gene: TRBJ2-3; D gene: -; V gene: TRBV18; clone size: -; CDR3 DNA: TGTGCCAGCTCACCGGGGAGAAGCACAGATACGCAGTATTTT; CDR3 protein: CASSPGRSTDTQYF
J gene: TRBJ2-1; D gene: -; V gene: TRBV21-1; clone size: -; CDR3 DNA: TGTGCCAGCAGCCGTTTTAGCGGGAGCTCCTACAATGAGCAGTTCTTC; CDR3 protein: CASSRFSGSSYNEQFF
J gene: TRBJ1-2; D gene: -; V gene: TRBV19; clone size: -; CDR3 DNA: TGTGCCAGTAGTCCCCCGGGTCTTAGGGGCTACACCTTC; CDR3 protein: CASSPPGLRGYTF
J gene: TRBJ2-2; D gene: -; V gene: TRBV2; clone size: -; CDR3 DNA: TGTGCCAGCAGTGAATTTACGAACACCGGGGAGCTGTTTTTT; CDR3 protein: CASSEFTNTGELFF
J gene: TRBJ1-4; D gene: -; V gene: TRBV5-1; clone size: -; CDR3 DNA: TGCGCCAGCAGCTTTAGCGGGGGGCAAACTAATGAAAAACTGTTTTTT; CDR3 protein: CASSFSGGQTNEKLFF
J gene: TRBJ2-7; D gene: TRBD1; V gene: TRBV11-3; clone size: -; CDR3 DNA: TGTGCCAGCACTCTCCGGGACAGACCTTACGAGCAGTACTTC; CDR3 protein: CASTLRDRPYEQYF
J gene: TRBJ2-7; D gene: -; V gene: TRBV18; clone size: -; CDR3 DNA: TGTGCCAGCTCACCACCCGCCTACGAGCAGTACTTC; CDR3 protein: CASSPPAYEQYF
J gene: TRBJ2-2; D gene: TRBD2; V gene: TRBV9; clone size: -; CDR3 DNA: TGTGCCAGCAGCGAAGGACTAGCGGGGAACACCGGGGAGCTGTTTTTT; CDR3 protein: CASSEGLAGNTGELFF
J gene: TRBJ1-2; D gene: TRBD1; V gene: TRBV7-8; clone size: -; CDR3 DNA: TGTGCCAGCAGCTTAGCCCTGGGACAGGGGCATGGCTACACCTTC; CDR3 protein: CASSLALGQGHGYTF
J gene: TRBJ1-2; D gene: TRBD1; V gene: TRBV13; clone size: -; CDR3 DNA: TGTGCCAGCAGCTCCGAACAGGGGAACTATGGCTACACCTTC; CDR3 protein: CASSSEQGNYGYTF
J gene: TRBJ2-6; D gene: -; V gene: TRBV5-6; clone size: -; CDR3 DNA: TGTGCCACCCTAGCCCCGGGTACCTCTGGGGCCAACGTCCTGACTTTC; CDR3 protein: CATLAPGTSGANVLTF
J gene: TRBJ2-2; D gene: -; V gene: TRBV5-5; clone size: -; CDR3 DNA: TGTGCCAGCAGCTTTGACTCCAACGCGAACACCGGGGAGCTGTTTTTT; CDR3 protein: CASSFDSNANTGELFF
J gene: TRBJ1-5; D gene: TRBD1; V gene: TRBV11-3; clone size: few; CDR3 DNA: TGTGCCAGCAGCCGGACAGGGTTTCAGCCCCAGCATTTT; CDR3 protein: CASSRTGFQPQHF
J gene: TRBJ1-2; D gene: TRBD1; V gene: TRBV30; clone size: once; CDR3 DNA: TGTGCCTGGAGGGACAGGGGGCCTGATGGCTACACCTTC; CDR3 protein: CAWRDRGPDGYTF
J gene: TRBJ2-7; D gene: TRBD2; V gene: TRBV7-2; clone size: few; CDR3 DNA: TGTGCCAGCAGTTGGACTAGCGGGGTCTACGAGCAGTACTTC; CDR3 protein: CASSWTSGVYEQYF
J gene: TRBJ2-7; D gene: -; V gene: TRBV4-3; clone size: once; CDR3 DNA: TGCGCCAGCAGCCAAGGGCCACGAGGCCCGGAGAGCTCCTACGAGCAGTACTTC; CDR3 protein: CASSQGPRGPESSYEQYF
J gene: TRBJ1-2; D gene: -; V gene: TRBV5-5; clone size: once; CDR3 DNA: TGTGCCAGCAGCTTGGAAGGGAGAGGAAACTATGGCTACACCTTC; CDR3 protein: CASSLEGRGNYGYTF
J gene: TRBJ2-2; D gene: -; V gene: TRBV28; clone size: once; CDR3 DNA: TGTGCCAGCAGGGTAACTGCCGGGGAGCTGTTTTTT; CDR3 protein: CASRVTAGELFF
J gene: TRBJ2-7; D gene: -; V gene: TRBV28; clone size: -; CDR3 DNA: TGTGCCAGCAGCCCCCCTAGGTTCGCCTACGAGCAGTACTTC; CDR3 protein: CASSPPRFAYEQYF
J gene: TRBJ2-7; D gene: TRBD2; V gene: TRBV28; clone size: -; CDR3 DNA: TGTGCCAGCTCGTTGCCTAGCGGGAGTTTAGGGAGCTACGAGCAGTACTTC; CDR3 protein: CASSLPSGSLGSYEQYF
J gene: TRBJ1-2; D gene: -; V gene: TRBV7-3; clone size: few; CDR3 DNA: TGTGCCAGCAGCTTAGGCGACAGTTACTATGGCTACACCTTC; CDR3 protein: CASSLGDSYYGYTF
J gene: TRBJ1-1; D gene: -; V gene: TRBV2; clone size: few; CDR3 DNA: TGTGCCAGCAGTGAAGGTGACAGGCGTACTACTGAAGCTTTCTTT; CDR3 protein: CASSEGDRRTTEAFF
J gene: TRBJ1-2; D gene: TRBD1; V gene: TRBV5-6; clone size: few; CDR3 DNA: TGTGCCAGCTTTGGGACAGGGAGAAATGGCTACACCTTC; CDR3 protein: CASFGTGRNGYTF
J gene: TRBJ2-1; D gene: TRBD2; V gene: TRBV7-2; clone size: -; CDR3 DNA: TGTGCCAGCAGCCCACTAGCGGAGGCCTACAATGAGCAGTTCTTC; CDR3 protein: CASSPLAEAYNEQFF
J gene: TRBJ1-2; D gene: -; V gene: TRBV15; clone size: -; CDR3 DNA: TGTGCCACCAGCAGAGATCCGGTCGAGGACTATGGCTACACCTTC; CDR3 protein: CATSRDPVEDYGYTF
J gene: TRBJ2-7; D gene: TRBD2; V gene: TRBV19; clone size: -; CDR3 DNA: TGTGCCAGTAGGACTAGCGGAGGACTCTACGAGCAGTACTTC; CDR3 protein: CASRTSGGLYEQYF
J gene: TRBJ1-2; D gene: TRBD1; V gene: TRBV6-5; clone size: -; CDR3 DNA: TGTGCCAGCACCGTGACAGGGGCGAACTATGGCTACACCTTC; CDR3 protein: CASTVTGANYGYTF
J gene: TRBJ2-7; D gene: TRBD1; V gene: TRBV7-2; clone size: -; CDR3 DNA: TGTGCCAGCAGCTTAGAGGGGACAGTTGGTGGGTACGAGCAGTACTTC; CDR3 protein: CASSLEGTVGGYEQYF